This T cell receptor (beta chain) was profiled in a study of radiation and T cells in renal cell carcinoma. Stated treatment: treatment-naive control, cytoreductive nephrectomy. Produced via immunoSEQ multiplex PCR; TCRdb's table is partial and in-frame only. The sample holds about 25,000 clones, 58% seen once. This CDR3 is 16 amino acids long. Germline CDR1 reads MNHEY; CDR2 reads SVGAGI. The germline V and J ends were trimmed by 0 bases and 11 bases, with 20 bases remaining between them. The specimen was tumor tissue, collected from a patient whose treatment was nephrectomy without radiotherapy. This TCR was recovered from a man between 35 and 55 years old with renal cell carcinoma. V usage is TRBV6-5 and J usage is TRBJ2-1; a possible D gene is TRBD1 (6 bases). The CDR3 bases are TGTGCCAGCAGTTACTCGGCAGGGGAAATTACAATGAAGCAGTTCTTC. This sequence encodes CASSYSAGEITMKQFF.